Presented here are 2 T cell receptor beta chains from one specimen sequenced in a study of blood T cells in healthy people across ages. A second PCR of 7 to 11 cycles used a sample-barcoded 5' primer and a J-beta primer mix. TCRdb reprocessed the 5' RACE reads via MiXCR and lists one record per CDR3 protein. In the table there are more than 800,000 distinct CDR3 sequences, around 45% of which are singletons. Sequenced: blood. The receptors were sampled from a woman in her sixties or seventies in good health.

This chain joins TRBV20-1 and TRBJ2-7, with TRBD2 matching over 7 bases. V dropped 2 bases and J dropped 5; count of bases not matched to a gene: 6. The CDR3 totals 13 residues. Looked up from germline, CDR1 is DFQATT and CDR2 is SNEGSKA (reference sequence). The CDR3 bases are TGCAGTGCTAGATTTAGCGGGTTCGACGAGCAGTACTTC. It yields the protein CSARFSGFDEQYF.

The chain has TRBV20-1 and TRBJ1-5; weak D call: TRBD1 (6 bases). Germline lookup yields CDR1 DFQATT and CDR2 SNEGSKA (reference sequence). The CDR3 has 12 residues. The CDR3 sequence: CGMGGGSQPQHF. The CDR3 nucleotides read TGCGGAATGGGGGGGGGCTCTCAGCCCCAGCATTTT.